This record concerns one T cell receptor beta chain sequence. The antigen remains unidentified. The record originates from a study of lymphopenia after photon versus proton radiotherapy. Overall study findings and caveats: Only patients who died were analyzed for survival; proton advantage is unproven. After the lymphocyte nadir, photon-treated repertoires showed oligoclonal expansion, especially of CD8+ Temra cells.

Using immunoSEQ multiplex PCR, the repertoire was profiled, and TCRdb retains in-frame clones only, with some absent. The sample holds around 20,000 clones, about nine tenths seen once. This sequence was found in a man aged 55 to 70 with pancreatic cancer. This specimen consisted of peripheral blood, obtained from a patient treated with photon-based radiotherapy.

The CDR3 DNA is TGTGCCAGCAGTTACCGGAAGGAAGCTTTCTTT. It codes for CASSYRKEAFF. This chain connects TRBV6-5 to TRBJ1-1; D ambiguous. The CDR3 loop spans 11 amino acids. CDR1 MNHEY and CDR2 SVGAGI come from the germline V gene. V was trimmed by 2 bases and J by 8 bases, leaving 6 bases between them.